This TCR beta chain was recovered during a study of blood T cell repertoires in COVID-19 (dated by TCRdb to 2018 to 2021). Some background on the complete study: The collaborator samples originated in the United States, Italy and Spain and spanned the acute and convalescent phases of COVID-19. The prospective study material was composed of cDNA or gDNA derived from T cells, B-cell-depleted T cells, or PBMCs. The dataset comprised deeply sampled blood TCRbeta repertoires from subjects exposed to, actively infected with, or recovered from COVID-19. The repertoires were released in a freely available public database meant as a resource for research on the immune response to SARS-CoV-2. The samples were drawn from the first 160 participants of the ongoing ImmuneRACE study and from over 950 subjects provided by 6 global collaborators. Sample metadata almost always included a de-identified subject ID, COVID-19 status, age in years and sex. Where HLA class I and class II types were available, the types were taken from metadata supplied by the sample provider, not from assay-based typing.

TCRbeta CDR3 regions were amplified from genomic DNA using the immunoSEQ Assay, a bias-controlled multiplex PCR. On the study's bioinformatics: Nucleated cell counts per sample were estimated from amplification of reference gene primers within the assay. Sequence reads were collapsed and filtered to measure the absolute abundance of every unique TCRbeta CDR3 rearrangement. For each sample, productive Simpson clonality was calculated as the square root of Simpson's diversity index over productive rearrangements. TCRdb carries this immuneACCESS record with in-frame sequences only. Its versions omit some clonotypes, under half of them owing to an unresolved V gene in the studies checked, with the rest unexplained. That table furnishes V, J and clone size, whereas the DNA furnished D and trimming. The sample table records about 250,000 clones; approximately 92% of these occur just once. The ten most abundant clones make up less than 2.5% of the sample.

Study-level results and caveats: The quantity of clinical and demographic metadata differed by source and by participant and was supplied without curation.

With regard to this clone: What antigen it recognizes has not been identified. No base-level quality is on record; no much larger clone is a single base apart.

Participants in the prospective study were enrolled through a virtual design, were aged about 18 to 100 years, and lived in 24 United States geographic areas. In the prospective study, participants were assigned to cohorts based on the clinical history participants reported in a screening survey and a study questionnaire. Recovered participants in ImmuneRACE Cohort 3 were defined as having two consecutive negative NP/OP PCR tests, clearance from a healthcare professional, or resolution of symptoms. Each participant in the prospective study had whole blood, serum and a nasopharyngeal or oropharyngeal swab collected by mobile phlebotomists. Over an approximately two-month period, participants in the prospective study had the option of providing additional blood draws and questionnaires. Before DNA extraction, blood samples from the prospective study were shipped at room temperature or frozen. The source of this sequence is a woman aged 18-29 years who had recovered from COVID-19. The specimen was PBMCs or T cells enriched from blood (not recorded which).

The CDR3 is CASSVGGQGRYNEQFF. The DNA sequence is TGTGCCAGCAGCGTAGGGGGACAGGGAAGGTACAATGAGCAGTTCTTC. The rearranged chain carries TRBV9 and TRBJ2-1, with 9 bases aligning to TRBD1. Relative to germline, V is missing 0 bases and J is missing 4 bases, with 5 bases of the junction outside any gene match. The CDR3 sequence holds 16 residues, the cysteine and phenylalanine included. Of all the DNA, just the CDR3 is kept, 48 bases in frame from base 1. From the germline V gene, CDR1 is SGDLS and CDR2 is YYNGEE. The reference TRBV9 and TRBJ2-1 proteins fill in what lies around the CDR3, so the full variable domain reads DSGVTQTPKHLITATGQRVTLRCSPRSGDLSVYWYQQSLDQGLQFLIQYYNGEERAKGNILERFSAQQFPDLHSELNLSSLELGDSALYFCASSVGGQGRYNEQFFGPGTRLTVL.